The present TCR beta chain was sequenced within a study of T cells in Graves' hyperthyroidism and ophthalmopathy. RNA transcripts were the template for amplifying TCR beta CDR3 regions. The HTBI primer set was used in a first-round RT-PCR of the TCR CDR3. From the multiplex PCR reads, TCRdb called clonotypes with MiXCR, one entry per CDR3 protein. The sample holds more than 650,000 distinct CDR3 sequences, approximately 14% seen once. The trim removed 3 bases at V and 8 bases at J, leaving 6 bases unmatched. CDR3 length: 14 amino acids. The rearrangement joins TRBV12-3 or TRBV12-4 to TRBJ2-4; 8 positions match TRBD1. Sequenced material: blood. This sequence originates from a woman aged 18 to 35 with Graves' hyperthyroidism. CDR3 bases: TGTGCCAGCAGTTTGAGACAGGGGAGATACATTCAGTACTTC. This translates into CASSLRQGRYIQYF.